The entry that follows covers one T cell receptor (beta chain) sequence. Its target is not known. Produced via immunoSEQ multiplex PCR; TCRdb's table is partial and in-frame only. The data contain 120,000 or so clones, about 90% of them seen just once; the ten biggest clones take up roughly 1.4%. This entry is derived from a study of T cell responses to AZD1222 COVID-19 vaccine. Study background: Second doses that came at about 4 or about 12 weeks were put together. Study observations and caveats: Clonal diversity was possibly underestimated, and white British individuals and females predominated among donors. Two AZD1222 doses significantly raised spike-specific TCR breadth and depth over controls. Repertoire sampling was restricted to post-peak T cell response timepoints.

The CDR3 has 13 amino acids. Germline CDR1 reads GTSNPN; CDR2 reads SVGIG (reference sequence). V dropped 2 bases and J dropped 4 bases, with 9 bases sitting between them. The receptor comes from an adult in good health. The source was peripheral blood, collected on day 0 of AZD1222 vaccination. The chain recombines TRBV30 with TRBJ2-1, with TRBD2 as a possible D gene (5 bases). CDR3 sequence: CAWSIERYNEQFF. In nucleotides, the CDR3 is TGTGCCTGGAGTATTGAGCGGTACAATGAGCAGTTCTTC.